These 7 T cell receptor beta chains came from one sample sequenced in a study of blood T cells in healthy people across ages. It was with a sample-barcoded 5' primer and a J-beta primer mix that a second PCR of about 6 to 11 cycles was run. One entry per CDR3 protein, called by TCRdb with MiXCR from the 5' RACE reads. Of about 1.5 million distinct CDR3 sequences detected, under 55% appear once; the ten largest clones hold about 4%. Sequencing was carried out using blood. Every receptor here comes from a woman between 18 and 30 years old in good health.

Note on this clonotype: Mismatch with germline at one junction end may stem from a read error. The V and J genes are TRBV12-3 or TRBV12-4 and TRBJ1-6; unclear D gene. There are 16 residues in the CDR3. Here the CDR3 reads CAGSLRASLGNSPLHF. The CDR3 bases are TGTGCCGGCAGTTTAAGGGCTAGTTTGGGAAATTCACCCCTCCACTTT.

The chain joins TRBV11-2 to TRBJ2-3; TRBD2 matches at 8 bases. V was pared by 5 bases and J by 3 bases, with 7 bases of the junction left unmatched. The germline V gene has CDR1 SGHAT and CDR2 FQNNGV. The CDR3 totals 15 residues. The CDR3 protein is CASSPGAGGTDTQYF. The CDR3 DNA reads as TGTGCCAGCAGCCCGGGCGCGGGAGGAACAGATACGCAGTATTTT.

The gene calls are TRBV6-2 or TRBV6-3 and TRBJ2-1; D is possibly TRBD1 (5 bases). The V and J ends lost 6 bases and 10 bases respectively, with 19 bases between them. Germline CDR1 MNHEY, CDR2 SVGEGT. The CDR3 spans 14 residues. Here the CDR3 DNA reads TGTGCCAGCAGGACACGACGTCAGGGCAAAGAGCAGTTCTTC. This codes for CASRTRRQGKEQFF.

The genes are TRBV29-1 and TRBJ1-1, with D unresolved. In germline, CDR1 is SQVTM, CDR2 ANQGSEA. Trimming cost V 4 bases and J 3 bases, with 6 bases left between them. This CDR3 comprises 11 residues. The CDR3 loop reads CSVGEYTEAFF. CDR3 in DNA: TGCAGCGTTGGGGAGTACACTGAAGCTTTCTTT.

In this sample, this clonotype turned up a few times. The chain combines TRBV30 with TRBJ2-1; 9 bases align to TRBD2. Germline V CDR1 and CDR2: GTSNPN, SVGIG (reference sequence). The CDR3 is 14 amino acids. V shed 1 base, J shed 7 bases, and the junction held 5 bases outside the gene matches. The CDR3 DNA sequence: TGTGCCTGGAGTGGGTTAGCGGGGGTGAATGAGCAGTTCTTC. This gives the protein CAWSGLAGVNEQFF.

A few counts support this clonotype. For the CDR3, the DNA is TGTGCCAGCAGTCCAAGGGCAGGGGCCTATGGCTACACCTTC. Translated: CASSPRAGAYGYTF. This chain connects TRBV12-3 or TRBV12-4 to TRBJ1-2; D perhaps matches TRBD1 (6 bases). The V gene lost 5 bases and the J gene lost 4 bases, with 14 bases spanning the gap. CDR3 length equals 14 residues.

This clonotype was seen at least ten times. This chain uses TRBV15 with TRBJ2-5; the D gene is possibly TRBD1 (6 bases). Trimming took 0 bases from V and 5 from J, leaving 10 bases between them. The CDR3 extends over 14 amino acids. Germline CDR1 is LNHNV and CDR2 is YYDKDF (reference sequence). The CDR3 region is CATSRDWGLETQYF. DNA for the CDR3: TGTGCCACCAGCAGAGATTGGGGGCTGGAGACCCAGTACTTC.